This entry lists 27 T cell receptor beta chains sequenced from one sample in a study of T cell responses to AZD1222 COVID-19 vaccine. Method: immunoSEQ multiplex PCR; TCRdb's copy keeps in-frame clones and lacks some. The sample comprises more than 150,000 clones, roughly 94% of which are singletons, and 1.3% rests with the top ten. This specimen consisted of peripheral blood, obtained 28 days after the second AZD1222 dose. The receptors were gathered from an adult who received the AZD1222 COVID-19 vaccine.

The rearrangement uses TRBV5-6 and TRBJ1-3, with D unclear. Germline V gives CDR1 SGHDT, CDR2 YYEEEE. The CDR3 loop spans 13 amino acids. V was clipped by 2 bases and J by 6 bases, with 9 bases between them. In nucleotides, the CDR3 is TGTGCCAGCAGCTTTGGGAAGGAAAACACCATATATTTT. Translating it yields CASSFGKENTIYF.

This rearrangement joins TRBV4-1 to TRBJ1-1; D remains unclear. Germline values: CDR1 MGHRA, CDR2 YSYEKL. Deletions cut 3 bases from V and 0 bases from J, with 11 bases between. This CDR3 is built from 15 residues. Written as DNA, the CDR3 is TGCGCCAGCAGCCACCCAGGAGGCATGAACACTGAAGCTTTCTTT. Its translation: CASSHPGGMNTEAFF.

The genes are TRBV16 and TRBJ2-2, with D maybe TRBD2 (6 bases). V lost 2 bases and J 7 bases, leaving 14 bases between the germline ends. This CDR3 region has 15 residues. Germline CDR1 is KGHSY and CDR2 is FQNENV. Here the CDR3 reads CASSQHGTSYGELFF. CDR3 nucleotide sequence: TGTGCCAGCAGCCAACACGGGACTTCTTACGGGGAGCTGTTTTTT.

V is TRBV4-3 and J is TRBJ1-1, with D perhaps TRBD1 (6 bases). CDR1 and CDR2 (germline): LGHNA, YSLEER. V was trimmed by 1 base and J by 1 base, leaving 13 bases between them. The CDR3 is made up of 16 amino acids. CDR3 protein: CASSQALEGGNTEAFF. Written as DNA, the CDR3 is TGCGCCAGCAGCCAAGCCCTTGAGGGGGGGAACACTGAAGCTTTCTTT.

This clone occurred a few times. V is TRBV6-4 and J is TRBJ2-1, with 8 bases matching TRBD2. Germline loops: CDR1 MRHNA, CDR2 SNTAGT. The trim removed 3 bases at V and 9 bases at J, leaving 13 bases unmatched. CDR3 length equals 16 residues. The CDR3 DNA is TGTGCCAGCAGTGAGGCCGGGACTAGTGGTTGGAGTGAGCAGTTCTTC. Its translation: CASSEAGTSGWSEQFF.

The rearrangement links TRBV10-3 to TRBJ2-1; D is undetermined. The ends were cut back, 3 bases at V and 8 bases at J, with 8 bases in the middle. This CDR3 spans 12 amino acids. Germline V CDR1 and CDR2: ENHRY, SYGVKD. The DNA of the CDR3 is TGTGCCATCAGTGAACTTGGGGATGAGCAGTTCTTC. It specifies CAISELGDEQFF.

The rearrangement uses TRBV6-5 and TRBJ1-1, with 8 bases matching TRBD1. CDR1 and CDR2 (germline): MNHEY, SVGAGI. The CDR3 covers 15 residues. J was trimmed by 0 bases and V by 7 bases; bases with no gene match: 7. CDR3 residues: CASTPPTGVNTEAFF. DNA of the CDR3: TGTGCCAGCACCCCTCCGACAGGGGTGAACACTGAAGCTTTCTTT.

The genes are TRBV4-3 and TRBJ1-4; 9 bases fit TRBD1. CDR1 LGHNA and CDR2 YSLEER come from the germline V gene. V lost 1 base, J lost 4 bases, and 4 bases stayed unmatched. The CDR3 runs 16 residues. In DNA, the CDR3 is TGCGCCAGCAGCCAAGCGGCGGACAGGGGTAATGAAAAACTGTTTTTT. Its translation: CASSQAADRGNEKLFF.

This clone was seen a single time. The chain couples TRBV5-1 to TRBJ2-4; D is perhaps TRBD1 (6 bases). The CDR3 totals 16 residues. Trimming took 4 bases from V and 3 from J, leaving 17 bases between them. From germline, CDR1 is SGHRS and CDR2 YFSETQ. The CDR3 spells CASSQTTGLGKNIQYF. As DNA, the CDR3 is TGCGCCAGCAGCCAGACAACAGGGTTGGGCAAAAACATTCAGTACTTC.

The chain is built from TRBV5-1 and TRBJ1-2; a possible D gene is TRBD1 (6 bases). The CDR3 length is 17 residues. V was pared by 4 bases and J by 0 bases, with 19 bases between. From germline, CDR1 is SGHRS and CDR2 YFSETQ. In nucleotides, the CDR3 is TGCGCCAGCAGCGTAGGGGCAGGGGCGAGAACTAACTATGGCTACACCTTC. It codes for CASSVGAGARTNYGYTF.

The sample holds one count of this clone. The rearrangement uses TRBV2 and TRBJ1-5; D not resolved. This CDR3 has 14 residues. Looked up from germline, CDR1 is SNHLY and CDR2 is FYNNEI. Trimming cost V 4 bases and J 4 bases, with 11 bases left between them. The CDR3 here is CASSVGWGNQPQHF. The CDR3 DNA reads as TGTGCCAGCAGTGTGGGTTGGGGAAATCAGCCCCAGCATTTT.

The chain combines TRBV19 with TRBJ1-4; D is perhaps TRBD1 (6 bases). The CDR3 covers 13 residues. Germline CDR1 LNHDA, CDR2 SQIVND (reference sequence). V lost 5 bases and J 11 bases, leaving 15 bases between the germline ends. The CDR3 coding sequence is TGTGCCAGTAGTGTGGCAGGGGTGGGGAAACTGTTTTTT. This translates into CASSVAGVGKLFF.

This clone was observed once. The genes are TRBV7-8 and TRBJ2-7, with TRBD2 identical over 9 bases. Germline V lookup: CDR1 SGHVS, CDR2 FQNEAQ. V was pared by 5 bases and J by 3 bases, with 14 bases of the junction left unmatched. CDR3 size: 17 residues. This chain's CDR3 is CASSVDAGGRAYYEQYF. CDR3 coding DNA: TGTGCCAGCAGCGTCGACGCGGGCGGGAGGGCATACTACGAGCAGTACTTC.

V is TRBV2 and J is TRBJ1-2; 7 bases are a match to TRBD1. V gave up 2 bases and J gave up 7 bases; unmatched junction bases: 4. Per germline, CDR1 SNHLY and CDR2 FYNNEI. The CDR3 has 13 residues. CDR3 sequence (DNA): TGTGCCAGCAGTGAAATAACAGGGGTTGGCTACACCTTC. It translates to CASSEITGVGYTF. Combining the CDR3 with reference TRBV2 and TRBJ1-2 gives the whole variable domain EPEVTQTPSHQVTQMGQEVILRCVPISNHLYFYWYRQILGQKVEFLVSFYNNEISEKSEIFDDQFSVERPDGSNFTLKIRSTKLEDSAMYFCASSEITGVGYTFGSGTRLTVV.

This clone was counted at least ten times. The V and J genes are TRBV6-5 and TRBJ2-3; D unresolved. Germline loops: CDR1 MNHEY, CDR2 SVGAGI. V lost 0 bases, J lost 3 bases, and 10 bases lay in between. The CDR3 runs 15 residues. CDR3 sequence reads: CASSYSETLTDTQYF. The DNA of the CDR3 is TGTGCCAGCAGTTACTCGGAAACACTTACAGATACGCAGTATTTT.

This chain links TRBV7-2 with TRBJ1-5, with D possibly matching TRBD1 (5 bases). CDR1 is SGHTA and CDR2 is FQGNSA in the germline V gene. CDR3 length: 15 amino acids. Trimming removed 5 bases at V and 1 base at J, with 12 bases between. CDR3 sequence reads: CASSPGAASNQPQHF. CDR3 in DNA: TGTGCCAGCAGCCCCGGGGCGGCGAGCAATCAGCCCCAGCATTTT.

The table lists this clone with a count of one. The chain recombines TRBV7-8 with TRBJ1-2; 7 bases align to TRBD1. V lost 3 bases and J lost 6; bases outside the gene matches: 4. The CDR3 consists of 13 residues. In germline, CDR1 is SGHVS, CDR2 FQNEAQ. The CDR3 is CASSFQGENGYTF. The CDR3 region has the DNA TGTGCCAGCAGCTTTCAGGGGGAGAATGGCTACACCTTC. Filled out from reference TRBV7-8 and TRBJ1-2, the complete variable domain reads GAGVSQSPRYKVAKRGQDVALRCDPISGHVSLFWYQQALGQGPEFLTYFQNEAQLDKSGLPSDRFFAERPEGSVSTLKIQRTQQEDSAVYLCASSFQGENGYTFGSGTRLTVV.

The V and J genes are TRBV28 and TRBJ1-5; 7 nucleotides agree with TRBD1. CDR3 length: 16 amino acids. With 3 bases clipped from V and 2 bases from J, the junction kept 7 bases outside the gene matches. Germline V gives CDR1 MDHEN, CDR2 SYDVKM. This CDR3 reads CASSFRQGTGNQPQHF. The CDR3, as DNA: TGTGCCAGCAGTTTTAGACAGGGAACGGGCAATCAGCCCCAGCATTTT. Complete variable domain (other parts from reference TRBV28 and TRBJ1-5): DVKVTQSSRYLVKRTGEKVFLECVQDMDHENMFWYRQDPGLGLRLIYFSYDVKMKEKGDIPEGYSVSREKKERFSLILESASTNQTSMYLCASSFRQGTGNQPQHFGDGTRLSIL.

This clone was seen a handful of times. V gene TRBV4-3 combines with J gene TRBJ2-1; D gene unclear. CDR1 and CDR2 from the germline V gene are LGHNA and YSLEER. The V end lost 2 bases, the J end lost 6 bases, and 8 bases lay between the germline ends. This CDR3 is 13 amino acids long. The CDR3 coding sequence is TGCGCCAGCAGCCAACGACCCAGCAATGAGCAGTTCTTC. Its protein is CASSQRPSNEQFF.

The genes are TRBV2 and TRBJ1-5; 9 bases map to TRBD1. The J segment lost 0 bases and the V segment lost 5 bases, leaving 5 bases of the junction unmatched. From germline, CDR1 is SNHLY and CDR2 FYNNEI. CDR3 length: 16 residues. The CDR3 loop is CASSPGTGISNQPQHF. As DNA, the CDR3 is TGTGCCAGCAGTCCCGGGACAGGGATTAGCAATCAGCCCCAGCATTTT.

The CDR3 loop is CASSLAADRVGEAFF. The CDR3 DNA sequence: TGTGCCAGCAGTCTCGCGGCGGACAGGGTAGGTGAAGCTTTCTTT. The chain employs TRBV13 and TRBJ1-1, with 8 bases fitting TRBD1. Trimming took 6 bases from V and 7 from J; bases not matched to a gene: 13. CDR1 is PRHDT and CDR2 is FYEKMQ in the germline V gene (reference sequence). This CDR3 region has 15 residues.

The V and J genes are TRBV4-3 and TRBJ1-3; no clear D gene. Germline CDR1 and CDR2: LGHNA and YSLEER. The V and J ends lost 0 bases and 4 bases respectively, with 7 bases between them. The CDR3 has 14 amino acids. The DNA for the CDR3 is TGCGCCAGCAGCCAAGACAGCTCCGGAAACACCATATATTTT. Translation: CASSQDSSGNTIYF.

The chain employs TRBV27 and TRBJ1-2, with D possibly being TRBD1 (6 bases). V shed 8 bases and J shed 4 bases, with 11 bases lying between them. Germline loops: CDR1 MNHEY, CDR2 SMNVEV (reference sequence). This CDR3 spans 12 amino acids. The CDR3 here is CASRSGVYGYTF. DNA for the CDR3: TGTGCCAGCCGATCAGGGGTCTATGGCTACACCTTC.

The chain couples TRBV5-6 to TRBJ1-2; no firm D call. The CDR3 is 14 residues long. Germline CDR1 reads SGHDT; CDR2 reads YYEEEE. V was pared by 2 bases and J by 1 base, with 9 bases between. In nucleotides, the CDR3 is TGTGCCAGCAGCTTCTCAGAGATTAACTATGGCTACACCTTC. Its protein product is CASSFSEINYGYTF.

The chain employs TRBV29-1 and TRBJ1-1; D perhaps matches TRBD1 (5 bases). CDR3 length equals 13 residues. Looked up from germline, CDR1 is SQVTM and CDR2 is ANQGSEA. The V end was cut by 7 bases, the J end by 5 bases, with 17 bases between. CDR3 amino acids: CSGLGVRRTEAFF. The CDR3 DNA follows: TGCAGCGGCTTAGGGGTAAGGAGGACTGAAGCTTTCTTT.

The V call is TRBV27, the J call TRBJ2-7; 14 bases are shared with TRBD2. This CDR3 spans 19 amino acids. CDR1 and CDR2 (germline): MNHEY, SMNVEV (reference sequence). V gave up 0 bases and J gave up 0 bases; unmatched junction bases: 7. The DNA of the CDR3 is TGTGCCAGCAGTTTATCCGCCGGGACTAGCGGGGGAAGCTCCTACGAGCAGTACTTC. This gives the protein CASSLSAGTSGGSSYEQYF.

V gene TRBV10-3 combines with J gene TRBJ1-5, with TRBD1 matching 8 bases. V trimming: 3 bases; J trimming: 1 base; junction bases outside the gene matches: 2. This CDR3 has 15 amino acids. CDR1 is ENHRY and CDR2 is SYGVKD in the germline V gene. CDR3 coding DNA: TGTGCCATCAGTGAACAGGGGGGAAGCAATCAGCCCCAGCATTTT. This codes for CAISEQGGSNQPQHF.